This TCR beta chain appears in the sequencing data of a study of cytomegalovirus exposure and HLA in healthy donors. Study as a whole: In a later analysis, it was reported that the 90 to 150 validation repertoires had been produced on the same platform as the 600 to 850 repertoires belonging to the first cohort.

With regard to this clone: Its matching antigen is unknown.

Overall study findings and caveats: Published work reported that the classifier diagnosed cytomegalovirus status with high specificity and sensitivity.

This table comes from immunoSEQ multiplex PCR, and its TCRdb copy is limited to in-frame clones, with some not included. This table holds over 100,000 clones, around 92% found once. The germline CDR1 and CDR2 sequences are LGHNA and YSLEER. CDR3 size: 15 residues. V was shortened by 3 bases and J by 2 bases, with 13 bases between the two germline ends. The sequencing input was PBMCs. The chain couples TRBV4-3 to TRBJ2-5, with D possibly TRBD1 on 5 matching bases. The TCR comes from a man aged 25 to 40 in good health and CMV-seronegative. CDR3 protein: CASSHSSDRQETQYF. CDR3 in DNA: TGCGCCAGCAGCCACTCCAGTGACAGACAAGAGACCCAGTACTTC.